What follows is one TCR beta chain and its context. This clone was found a few times. The antigen it binds to is not known. No quality values exist for individual bases; no much larger clone is one base distant. Following the manufacturer's recommendations, the immunoSEQ kit was used to generate TCR beta libraries from genomic DNA. To prepare the libraries, a first multiplex PCR with proprietary primers was run, followed by a second PCR that added unique barcodes, and a bead cleanup was done after each round. Each sample batch included a kit-provided positive control reaction and a negative control reaction. The final libraries were assessed on an Agilent 4200 TapeStation D1000 ScreenTape, pooled by volume, and quantified by qPCR. Sequencing ran on an Illumina NextSeq500 with a MidOutput 150-cycle cartridge, using 156 Read1 and 15 Index1 cycles with kit custom primers. The pooled library was loaded at about 1 pM, with an approximately 21% PhiX control spiked in. Concerning the study's data processing: Vendor-processed data were analyzed in R, with a clonotype defined as all T cells sharing the same CDR3 nucleotide sequence. For clone abundance analyses, frequencies were normalized to the 10,000 most abundant clones per sample. Before analysis, public T cell clones were removed, and these numbered fewer than six per sample on average. An abundance difference of at least 32-fold between compartments was the criterion for calling clonotypes tumor-enriched or baseline blood-enriched. Clonotypes expanded or contracted between blood time points were identified with a beta-binomial differential abundance model. The Baroni-Urbani and Buser coefficient was used to measure tumor-blood repertoire similarity, and groups were compared with two-tailed Wilcoxon tests in R. TCRdb retrieved this table from immuneACCESS and kept in-frame rearrangements only. Not all clones are present; in checked studies, unresolved V genes account for under half, and no reason is known for the remainder. The DNA was the basis for D and trimming; V, J and clone size are from that table. This sample has roughly 140,000 clones in its table, and approximately 86% of those were observed once. Of the sample, over 10% falls within the top ten clones.

The sample's time point label is to be understood as: blood 2 weeks post-SBRT. Read against the paper, the sample's treatment or condition label means: 15 Gy SBRT to primary tumor, nephrectomy 4 weeks later. Serial peripheral blood from radiation-treated patients was sampled at baseline, 2 weeks and 4 weeks after SBRT to track tumor-enriched clonotypes. All patients had renal cell carcinoma with clear cell pathology. Genomic DNA for TCR sequencing was prepared using the QIAamp DNA Blood Mini Kit (Qiagen). Only samples passing all quality control checks were included in the analyses. These data come from a study of radiation and T cells in renal cell carcinoma (dated by TCRdb to the early 2020s). Concerning the study at large: The samples were drawn from a clinical trial, where primary renal cell carcinomas were treated with 15 Gy of stereotactic body radiation therapy and then removed by nephrectomy 4 weeks afterward. A total of approximately 3,800,000 unique CDR3 nucleotide sequences, encoding around 2.7 million unique CDR3 amino acid sequences, were found across all 55 or so samples. A total of 53 samples underwent TCR beta sequencing, made up of approximately 26 tumors and about 27 peripheral blood samples. The full study reports these points: The single-armed trial design could not address effects of radiation dose or scheduling on the TCR repertoire. Top tumor clonotypes rose in blood from baseline to 2 weeks post-radiation, then contracted by 4 weeks, suggesting transient expansion of tumor-resident clones. Tracking of blood repertoire dynamics stopped at approximately four weeks after treatment, with no follow-up past that point. Because no pretreatment tumor biopsies were available, whether clonotypes were present in the tumor at baseline could not be determined.

Reading the germline V gene gives CDR1 KGHSH and CDR2 LQKENI. From the cysteine up to the phenylalanine, the CDR3 has a length of 13 residues. Just the 39-base CDR3 DNA is kept, in frame starting at base 1. V is cut by 6 bases and J by 5 bases, and the space between the germline ends is 10 bases. The source of this sequence is a woman in her 50s with renal cell carcinoma. Recombination joined TRBV18 with TRBJ1-4; the D segment could be TRBD1, given 6 matching bases. The sequences come from blood, collected from a patient whose treatment included radiotherapy and nephrectomy. The CDR3 corresponds to CASSRGQNEKLFF. The DNA reads TGTGCCAGCTCGCGCGGACAGAATGAAAAACTGTTTTTT. Extended through the reference TRBV18 and TRBJ1-4 proteins, this CDR3 yields the full variable domain: NAGVMQNPRHLVRRRGQEARLRCSPMKGHSHVYWYRQLPEEGLKFMVYLQKENIIDESGMPKERFSAEFPKEGPSILRIQQVVRGDSAAYFCASSRGQNEKLFFGSGTQLSVL.